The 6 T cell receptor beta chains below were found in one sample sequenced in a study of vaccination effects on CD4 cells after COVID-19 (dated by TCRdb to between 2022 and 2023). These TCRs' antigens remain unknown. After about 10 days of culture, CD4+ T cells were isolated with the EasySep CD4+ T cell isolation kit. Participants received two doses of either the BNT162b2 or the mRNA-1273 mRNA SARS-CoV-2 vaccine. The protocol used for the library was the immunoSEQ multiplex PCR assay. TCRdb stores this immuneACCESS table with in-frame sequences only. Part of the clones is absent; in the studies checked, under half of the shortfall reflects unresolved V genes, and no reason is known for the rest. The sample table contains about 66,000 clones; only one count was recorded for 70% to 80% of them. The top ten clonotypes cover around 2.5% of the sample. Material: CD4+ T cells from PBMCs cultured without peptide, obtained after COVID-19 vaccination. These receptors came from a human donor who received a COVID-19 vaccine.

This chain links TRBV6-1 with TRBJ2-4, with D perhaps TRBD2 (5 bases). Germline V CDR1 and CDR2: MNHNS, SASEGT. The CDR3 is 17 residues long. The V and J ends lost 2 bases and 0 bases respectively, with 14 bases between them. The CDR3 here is CASSELMTTIAKNIQYF. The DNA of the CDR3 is TGTGCCAGCAGTGAACTAATGACTACCATAGCCAAAAACATTCAGTACTTC.

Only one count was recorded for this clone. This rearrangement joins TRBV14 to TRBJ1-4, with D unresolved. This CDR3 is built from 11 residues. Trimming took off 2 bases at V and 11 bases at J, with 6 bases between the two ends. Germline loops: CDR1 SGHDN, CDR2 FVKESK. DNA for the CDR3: TGTGCCAGCAGCCAACAACGGAAACTGTTTTTT. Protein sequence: CASSQQRKLFF.

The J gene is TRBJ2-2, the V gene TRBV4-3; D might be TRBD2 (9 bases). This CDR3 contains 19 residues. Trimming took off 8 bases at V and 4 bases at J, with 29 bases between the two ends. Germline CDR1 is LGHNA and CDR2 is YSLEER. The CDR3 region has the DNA TGCGCCAGCGAGGGGGTGGGGGACAGGCGGACTAGCGTCACCGGGGAGCTGTTTTTT. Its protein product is CASEGVGDRRTSVTGELFF.

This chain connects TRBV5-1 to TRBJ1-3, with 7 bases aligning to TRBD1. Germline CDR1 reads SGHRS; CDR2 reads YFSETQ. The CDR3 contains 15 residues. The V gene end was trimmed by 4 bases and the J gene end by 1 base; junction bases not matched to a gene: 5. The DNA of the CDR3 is TGCGCCAGCAGCACCATGACAGGGTCTGGAAACACCATATATTTT. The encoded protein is CASSTMTGSGNTIYF.

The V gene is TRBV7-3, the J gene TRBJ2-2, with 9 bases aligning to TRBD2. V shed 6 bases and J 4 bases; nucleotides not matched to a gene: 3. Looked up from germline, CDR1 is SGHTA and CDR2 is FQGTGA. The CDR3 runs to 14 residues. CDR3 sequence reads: CASRVGLATGELFF. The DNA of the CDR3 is TGTGCCAGCAGGGTGGGACTAGCCACCGGGGAGCTGTTTTTT.

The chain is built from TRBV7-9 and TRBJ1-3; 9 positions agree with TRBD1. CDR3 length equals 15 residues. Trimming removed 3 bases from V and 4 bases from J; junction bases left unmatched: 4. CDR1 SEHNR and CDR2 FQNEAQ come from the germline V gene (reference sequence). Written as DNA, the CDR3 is TGTGCCAGCAGCTTCCGACAGGGGGTGGGAAACACCATATATTTT. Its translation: CASSFRQGVGNTIYF.